This T cell receptor beta chain was obtained from a study of CD8 T cells in Susac syndrome. Study results and limitations: CD4+ repertoires of Susac syndrome patients lacked detectable clonal expansion.

Random hexamers primed reverse transcription of about 0.5 to 1 ug RNA. TCRdb called the immunoSEQ multiplex PCR reads again in MiXCR, with one record for every CDR3 protein. The sample has some 180,000 distinct CDR3 sequences, over 90% seen once. Trimming shortened V by 7 bases and J by 3 bases, and 12 bases separated the two germline ends. The CDR3 spans 13 residues. Germline loops: CDR1 MDHEN, CDR2 SYDVKM. In the case of this clonotype: Its antigen is not known.

CD8+ and CD4+ blood T cells underwent TCR beta sequencing. The chain employs TRBV28 and TRBJ1-1; D ambiguous. Sequencing input: CD4+ T cells from PBMCs. This receptor was identified in a human donor with Susac syndrome. The chain's CDR3 is CASIPSGDTEAFF. The CDR3 DNA reads as TGTGCCAGCATTCCTTCCGGGGACACTGAAGCTTTCTTT.